These 25 T cell receptor beta chains were all obtained from the same sample, sequenced in a study of blood T cells in healthy people across ages. A sample-barcoded 5' primer and a J-beta primer mix were used in a second PCR of roughly 7 to 11 cycles. Each CDR3 protein gets one entry after TCRdb re-called the 5' RACE reads with MiXCR. The sample consists of just over 800,000 distinct CDR3 sequences, around 62% of them appearing once. The sequenced sample consisted of blood. The receptors originated from a man under 40 in good health.

V gene TRBV7-2 combines with J gene TRBJ2-3; 8 bases line up with TRBD1. The J segment lost 4 bases and the V segment lost 5 bases, leaving 8 bases of the junction unmatched. The CDR3 covers 15 residues. Germline V gives CDR1 SGHTA, CDR2 FQGNSA. CDR3 DNA: TGTGCCAGCAGCGGACAGGGAATTGGGGCAGATACGCAGTATTTT. Its translation is CASSGQGIGADTQYF. Full variable domain (rest looked up from reference TRBV7-2 and TRBJ2-3): GAGVSQSPSNKVTEKGKDVELRCDPISGHTALYWYRQSLGQGLEFLIYFQGNSAPDKSGLPSDRFSAERTGGSVSTLTIQRTQQEDSAVYLCASSGQGIGADTQYFGPGTRLTVL.

This chain connects TRBV7-2 to TRBJ1-6; maybe TRBD1 (5 bases). The CDR3 length is 16 residues. The V and J ends lost 5 bases and 2 bases respectively, with 13 bases between them. Germline CDR1 SGHTA, CDR2 FQGNSA. The CDR3 DNA reads TGTGCCAGCAGCCCAACCAGGGCCACCTATAATTCACCCCTCCACTTT. Translation: CASSPTRATYNSPLHF.

This clonotype was counted a single time. The chain uses TRBV20-1 and TRBJ1-1, with D possibly TRBD1 on 6 matching bases. CDR3 size: 13 residues. V lost 4 bases to trimming and J lost 5 bases, with 14 bases between them. Germline V gene lookup returns CDR1 DFQATT and CDR2 SNEGSKA (reference sequence). This CDR3 reads CSATGGRRTEAFF. As DNA, the CDR3 is TGCAGTGCTACGGGGGGGCGAAGGACTGAAGCTTTCTTT.

The sample holds a few counts of this clonotype. The V and J genes are TRBV12-3 or TRBV12-4 and TRBJ2-6; perhaps TRBD2 as D (6 bases). V lost 6 bases and J lost 2, with 14 bases in between. This CDR3 comprises 16 residues. The CDR3 bases are TGTGCCAGCAGACTAACCGGGAGTGCTGGGGCCAACGTCCTGACTTTC. It encodes CASRLTGSAGANVLTF.

This clonotype was seen a few times. This chain joins TRBV2 and TRBJ2-3; 8 bases map to TRBD2. The CDR3 has 14 residues. Germline CDR1 is SNHLY and CDR2 is FYNNEI. With V trimmed by 8 bases and J by 3 bases, 7 bases remained unmatched. The DNA for the CDR3 is TGTGCCAGCGGATCCCAGCGGGGGACAGATACGCAGTATTTT. This sequence encodes CASGSQRGTDTQYF. The full variable domain, rest sourced from reference TRBV2 and TRBJ2-3, is EPEVTQTPSHQVTQMGQEVILRCVPISNHLYFYWYRQILGQKVEFLVSFYNNEISEKSEIFDDQFSVERPDGSNFTLKIRSTKLEDSAMYFCASGSQRGTDTQYFGPGTRLTVL.

In its sample, this clonotype was seen a few times. This chain connects TRBV7-3 to TRBJ2-1, with 10 bases that match TRBD2. This CDR3 is built from 16 residues. From germline, CDR1 is SGHTA and CDR2 FQGTGA. V trimming: 4 bases; J trimming: 4 bases; junction bases outside the gene matches: 7. DNA of the CDR3: TGTGCCAGCAGCTCACCCACTAGCGGGGCTTACAATGAGCAGTTCTTC. It codes for CASSSPTSGAYNEQFF. The whole variable domain, filled in from reference TRBV7-3 and TRBJ2-1, reads GAGVSQTPSNKVTEKGKYVELRCDPISGHTALYWYRQSLGQGPEFLIYFQGTGAADDSGLPNDRFFAVRPEGSVSTLKIQRTERGDSAVYLCASSSPTSGAYNEQFFGPGTRLTVL.

This rearrangement joins TRBV4-2 to TRBJ1-1, with D possibly TRBD1 on 5 matching bases. This CDR3 region has 15 residues. Germline values: CDR1 LGHNA, CDR2 YNFKEQ. The V and J ends lost 0 bases and 3 bases respectively, with 11 bases between them. CDR3 coding DNA: TGTGCCAGCAGCCAAGAGATGGGGGGGTACACTGAAGCTTTCTTT. Translated: CASSQEMGGYTEAFF.

This clonotype was counted between two and nine times. The chain employs TRBV29-1 and TRBJ2-3, with 8 positions matching TRBD2. Germline V gene sequence: CDR1 SQVTM, CDR2 ANQGSEA. The CDR3 consists of 13 residues. After removal of 7 bases from V and 3 bases from J, the junction contained 6 bases not matched to a gene. The CDR3 loop reads CSAGAGATDTQYF. CDR3 nucleotides: TGCAGCGCAGGAGCGGGGGCTACAGATACGCAGTATTTT.

This clonotype has just a few counts. The chain recombines TRBV28 with TRBJ2-7; D is perhaps TRBD2 (6 bases). The CDR3 totals 14 residues. Trimming took off 9 bases at V and 1 base at J, with 16 bases between the two ends. Germline values: CDR1 MDHEN, CDR2 SYDVKM. CDR3 protein: CASLGGVGSYEQYF. The DNA for the CDR3 is TGTGCCAGTCTCGGCGGGGTTGGTTCCTACGAGCAGTACTTC.

With respect to this clonotype: One junction end disagrees with the germline gene, perhaps due to a read error. This chain connects TRBV5-1 to TRBJ1-1; D is possibly TRBD1 (6 bases). The CDR3 is made up of 14 amino acids. Germline lookup yields CDR1 SGHRS and CDR2 YFSETQ. The CDR3 DNA is TGTGCCAGCAGTCTCGCGACAGGGAACACTGAAGCTTTCTTT. Protein product: CASSLATGNTEAFF.

The genes are TRBV12-3 or TRBV12-4 and TRBJ2-4; D gene unclear. V lost 9 bases and J lost 4, with 16 bases in between. CDR3 length equals 14 residues. The CDR3 region has the DNA TGTGCCAGTTCTCGGGTAGGAGCAAAAAACATTCAGTACTTC. Translation gives CASSRVGAKNIQYF.

This clonotype was counted a single time. One junction end disagrees with the germline gene, perhaps due to a read error. The J gene is TRBJ2-4, the V gene TRBV28, with TRBD2 as a possible D gene (5 bases). This CDR3 contains 16 residues. Germline V lookup: CDR1 MDHEN, CDR2 SYDVKM. The CDR3, as DNA: TGTGCCAGCAGTTTGGTCGGGGAAGCGTCGGAAAACACTCAGTACTTC. This translates into CASSLVGEASENTQYF.

In its sample, this clonotype was seen many times. The chain links TRBV29-1 to TRBJ2-1; the D gene is possibly TRBD1 (6 bases). Trimming removed 6 bases at V and 3 bases at J, with 9 bases between. Germline assignment: CDR1 SQVTM and CDR2 ANQGSEA. CDR3 length equals 12 residues. CDR3: CSVRDIYNEQFF. The CDR3 nucleotides are TGCAGCGTCCGGGACATCTACAATGAGCAGTTCTTC.

CDR3 coding DNA: TGCAGCGTTGGAGGAACGGGTCTGAAATACGAGCAGTACTTC. Protein sequence: CSVGGTGLKYEQYF. The genes are TRBV29-1 and TRBJ2-7; D ambiguous. Looked up from germline, CDR1 is SQVTM and CDR2 is ANQGSEA. V lost 4 bases, J lost 4 bases, and 17 bases lay in between. This CDR3 spans 14 amino acids.

This rearrangement joins TRBV6-4 to TRBJ2-1; the D is unclear. The CDR3 length is 13 residues. Germline assignment: CDR1 MRHNA and CDR2 SNTAGT. V lost 3 bases to trimming and J lost 7 bases, with 10 bases between them. CDR3 loop: CASSEGTLNEQFF. The DNA of the CDR3 is TGTGCCAGCAGTGAAGGTACATTGAATGAGCAGTTCTTC.

The rearrangement uses TRBV6-2 or TRBV6-3 and TRBJ2-7; D unresolved. The germline V gene encodes CDR1 MNHEY and CDR2 SVGEGT. The germline V and J ends were trimmed by 6 bases and 3 bases, with 12 bases remaining between them. The CDR3 runs 13 residues. CDR3 region: CASSQPYIYEQYF. The CDR3 region has the DNA TGTGCCAGCAGCCAGCCCTATATCTACGAGCAGTACTTC.

The chain combines TRBV4-3 with TRBJ1-2; the D is unclear. The CDR3 is made up of 16 amino acids. CDR1 is LGHNA, CDR2 YSLEER, per germline. V was cut by 0 bases and J by 0 bases, with 11 bases left in between. The CDR3 sequence: CASSQDRRNPNYGYTF. The DNA of the CDR3 is TGCGCCAGCAGCCAAGATCGACGGAATCCTAACTATGGCTACACCTTC.

V and J are TRBV4-3 and TRBJ2-5; D might be TRBD1 or TRBD2, each matching 5 bases. Near its end, the DNA agrees better with TRBJ2-7, so the J call may be wrong. This CDR3 spans 16 amino acids. CDR1 is LGHNA and CDR2 is YSLEER in the germline V gene. CDR3 DNA: TGCGCCAGCAGCCAAGGCTGGGACCCCCAAACCTACGAGCAGTACTTC. This sequence encodes CASSQGWDPQTYEQYF.

This clonotype came up a few times. The chain combines TRBV28 with TRBJ2-4, with D tentatively TRBD1 (6 bases). CDR1 is MDHEN and CDR2 is SYDVKM in the germline V gene. The V end was cut by 5 bases, the J end by 2 bases, with 10 bases between. The CDR3 contains 14 residues. For the CDR3, the DNA is TGTGCCAGCAGTCCCCAGGGGACCAAAAACATTCAGTACTTC. As protein: CASSPQGTKNIQYF.

The V call is TRBV4-2, the J call TRBJ2-3; 7 bases align to TRBD1. Germline V gene sequence: CDR1 LGHNA, CDR2 YNFKEQ. The CDR3 is 14 amino acids. The junction had 9 bases not matched to a gene; V was cut back by 6 bases and J by 6 bases. The CDR3 loop reads CASSEGTASDTQYF. The CDR3, as DNA: TGTGCCAGCAGTGAAGGGACAGCCTCTGATACGCAGTATTTT.

This chain links TRBV6-1 with TRBJ1-5; 10 bases align to TRBD1. The length of the CDR3 is 16 residues. The V and J ends lost 6 bases and 2 bases, in that order; junction bases with no gene match: 7. In germline, CDR1 is MNHNS, CDR2 SASEGT. The CDR3 spells CASSRDRGGGNQPQHF. The CDR3 DNA sequence: TGTGCCAGCAGCCGGGACAGGGGTGGGGGCAATCAGCCCCAGCATTTT.

The chain is built from TRBV29-1 and TRBJ2-1; 9 positions match TRBD1. J was trimmed by 8 bases and V by 7 bases; bases with no gene match: 6. CDR1 SQVTM and CDR2 ANQGSEA come from the germline V gene. The CDR3 is 12 amino acids. The CDR3 loop is CSGRDRADEQFF. As DNA, the CDR3 is TGCAGCGGCAGGGACAGGGCCGATGAGCAGTTCTTC.

The J gene is TRBJ2-1, the V gene TRBV6-2 or TRBV6-3, with D uncertain. The CDR3 runs to 11 residues. Germline V lookup: CDR1 MNHEY, CDR2 SVGEGT. Trimming shortened V by 5 bases and J by 11 bases, and 10 bases separated the two germline ends. This CDR3 is CASSLEGKQFF. The CDR3 DNA follows: TGTGCCAGCAGTCTCGAAGGGAAGCAGTTCTTC.

This chain connects TRBV5-5 to TRBJ1-5; TRBD1 aligns across 9 bases. This CDR3 contains 16 residues. From germline, CDR1 is SGHKS and CDR2 YYEKEE (reference sequence). V was clipped by 4 bases and J by 2 bases; unmatched bases: 7. The chain's CDR3 is CASSRGDRARNQPQHF. CDR3 DNA sequence: TGTGCCAGCAGCCGCGGGGACAGGGCCCGCAATCAGCCCCAGCATTTT. The whole variable domain, remainder taken from reference TRBV5-5 and TRBJ1-5, is DAGVTQSPTHLIKTRGQQVTLRCSPISGHKSVSWYQQVLGQGPQFIFQYYEKEERGRGNFPDRFSARQFPNYSSELNVNALLLGDSALYLCASSRGDRARNQPQHFGDGTRLSIL.

This CDR3 is CASSRLVGAWEQYF. As DNA, the CDR3 is TGTGCCAGCAGTCGACTCGTGGGGGCTTGGGAGCAGTACTTC. The genes are TRBV6-6 and TRBJ2-5, with D maybe TRBD1 (6 bases). The CDR3 spans 14 residues. V shed 5 bases and J shed 11 bases, with 21 bases lying between them. The germline V gene encodes CDR1 MNHNY and CDR2 SVGAGI (reference sequence).